The table lists the clone carrying this T cell receptor beta chain with a few counts. Its antigen is unidentified. The record originates from a study of cytomegalovirus exposure and HLA in healthy donors. Study-level background: The use of the same platform for the approximately 130 validation repertoires and the roughly 730 first-cohort repertoires was reported by a later analysis. Study-wide results and limits: According to a subsequent analysis, TCR clusters from the first cohort were inclined to appear together in the roughly 110 validation repertoires. Specificity for CMV antigens was confirmed in vitro for three of the CMV-associated chains. Cytomegalovirus status was reportedly diagnosed by the classifier with high specificity and sensitivity.

Repertoires were generated with immunoSEQ multiplex PCR, while TCRdb's copy carries only in-frame clones and drops some. The table lists over 120,000 clones, roughly 93% of them singletons. CDR1 is MNHEY, CDR2 SMNVEV, per germline (reference sequence). The J segment lost 0 bases and the V segment lost 2 bases, leaving 4 bases of the junction unmatched. The CDR3 extends over 16 amino acids. The receptor comes from a man aged 18-30 years in good health and CMV-seropositive. This chain links TRBV27 with TRBJ2-1; 7 positions agree with TRBD2. Sequencing was done on a sample of PBMCs. CDR3 in amino acids: CASSLLRTSSYNEQFF. CDR3 DNA: TGTGCCAGCAGTTTACTGCGGACTAGCTCCTACAATGAGCAGTTCTTC.